This is a list of T cell receptor beta chains from one sample in a study of T-cell reconstitution after alpha-beta-depleted transplantation in children. TCRdb re-called the PCR reads with MiXCR, one entry per CDR3 protein. This sample has about 590,000 distinct CDR3 sequences, with 10% to 15% found just once. Sequenced here: PBMCs, mostly from graft donor cells, sampled 360 days after TCRalphabeta/CD19-depleted stem cell transplant. Receptors were obtained from a male patient younger than 18 who had a stem cell transplant for acute myeloid leukemia, so the T cells may come from the graft donor. Both conserved end residues are part of each CDR3. The order of the fields is V gene, clone size, D gene, J gene, CDR3 protein, CDR3 DNA. The D gene is left open where the match is weak. The size entry is marked missing in some rows and otherwise reads once, few, many or a size class.

>TRBV7-3|few|TRBD1|TRBJ2-4
CASSSKRTGKPLMAKNIQYF
TGTGCCAGCAGCTCAAAGAGGACAGGAAAGCCCCTGATGGCCAAAAACATTCAGTACTTC
>TRBV29-1|NA|TRBD2|TRBJ2-7
CSVGPGLAGYDEQYF
TGCAGCGTCGGTCCAGGACTAGCGGGATACGACGAGCAGTACTTC
>TRBV29-1|NA|TRBD1|TRBJ1-6
CSVGTGGGSPLHF
TGCAGCGTCGGGACAGGCGGGGGTTCACCCCTCCACTTT
>TRBV6-2/TRBV6-3|many|TRBD2|TRBJ2-3
CASSYGASGRTDTQYF
TGTGCCAGCAGTTACGGGGCTAGCGGGAGGACAGATACGCAGTATTTT
>TRBV20-1|NA|TRBD2|TRBJ2-7
CSGSGTSGSYEQYF
TGCAGTGGTAGCGGGACTAGCGGGAGCTACGAGCAGTACTTC
>TRBV20-1|NA|TRBD2|TRBJ2-5
CSATPFTSGAYQETQYF
TGCAGTGCTACCCCTTTTACTAGCGGGGCGTACCAAGAGACCCAGTACTTC
>TRBV28|NA|NA|TRBJ1-2
CASSSTQPCTF
TGTGCCAGCAGCAGCACCCAACCATGCACCTTC
>TRBV12-3/TRBV12-4|few|NA|TRBJ2-2
CASSWDRPGELFF
TGTGCCAGCAGTTGGGATAGACCCGGGGAGCTGTTTTTT
>TRBV12-3/TRBV12-4|NA|NA|TRBJ2-1
CASRPAGDGEQFF
TGTGCCAGCAGGCCAGCAGGGGATGGTGAGCAGTTCTTC
>TRBV15|many|TRBD1|TRBJ2-3
CATSRITGETDTQYF
TGTGCCACCAGCAGAATTACAGGGGAAACAGATACGCAGTATTTT
>TRBV11-2|many|NA|TRBJ2-1
CASSLDVGQYSYNEQFF
TGTGCCAGCAGCTTAGATGTAGGACAGTACTCCTACAATGAGCAGTTCTTC
>TRBV7-9|few|NA|TRBJ2-7
CASSLTYRVTSHYEQYF
TGTGCCAGCAGCTTAACCTACCGGGTTACTTCTCACTACGAGCAGTACTTC
>TRBV6-5|NA|TRBD2|TRBJ2-7
CASSYSAGLSSSYEQYF
TGTGCCAGCAGTTACTCAGCGGGACTCTCGAGCTCCTACGAGCAGTACTTC
>TRBV24-1|few|NA|TRBJ1-2
CATSDFRRGYGYTF
TGTGCCACCAGTGATTTTAGGAGGGGGTATGGCTACACCTTC
>TRBV12-3/TRBV12-4|many|NA|TRBJ2-7
CASSFIGSGSSYEQYF
TGTGCCAGCAGTTTTATAGGAAGCGGGTCCTCCTACGAGCAGTACTTC
>TRBV6-2/TRBV6-3|many|NA|TRBJ2-1
CASSPYTGHLPYNEQFF
TGTGCCAGCAGTCCCTACACGGGACACCTCCCCTACAATGAGCAGTTCTTC
>TRBV7-9|NA|TRBD1|TRBJ1-1
CASSSGPTGVEAFF
TGTGCCAGCAGCTCGGGTCCCACAGGGGTTGAAGCTTTCTTT
>TRBV5-1|few|NA|TRBJ2-3
CASSLGLRKAADTQYF
TGCGCCAGCAGCTTGGGACTCCGTAAAGCGGCAGATACGCAGTATTTT
>TRBV6-5|few|NA|TRBJ2-3
CASSYQRTSTDTQYF
TGTGCCAGCAGTTACCAGAGGACTAGCACAGATACGCAGTATTTT
>TRBV24-1|few|TRBD1|TRBJ2-6
CATTTGGGSGANVLTF
TGTGCCACCACTACAGGGGGTGGCTCTGGGGCCAACGTCCTGACTTTC
>TRBV14|few|TRBD1|TRBJ2-7
CASSQGRRGYEQYF
TGTGCCAGCAGCCAAGGTCGCAGGGGGTACGAGCAGTACTTC
>TRBV6-5|few|TRBD1|TRBJ2-1
CASSYSGTGVYNEQFF
TGTGCCAGCAGTTACTCCGGGACAGGGGTCTACAATGAGCAGTTCTTC
>TRBV14|NA|NA|TRBJ2-1
CANSQVTLNEQFF
TGTGCCAACAGCCAAGTTACTCTCAATGAGCAGTTCTTC
>TRBV7-3|NA|TRBD2|TRBJ2-1
CASSLTGTSGLVEQFF
TGTGCCAGCAGCTTAACCGGGACTAGCGGATTGGTAGAGCAGTTCTTC
>TRBV20-1|NA|TRBD1|TRBJ1-6
CSARDDGTGVYNSPLHF
TGCAGTGCTAGAGATGATGGCACAGGGGTCTATAATTCACCCCTCCACTTT
>TRBV29-1|NA|NA|TRBJ1-3
CSVVWGLGPSGNTIYF
TGCAGCGTTGTTTGGGGCCTGGGTCCCTCTGGAAACACCATATATTTT
>TRBV4-1|NA|NA|TRBJ2-7
CASSQAGALTYEQYF
TGCGCCAGCAGCCAAGCCGGGGCGTTGACCTACGAGCAGTACTTC
>TRBV6-2/TRBV6-3|NA|NA|TRBJ2-1
CASSHPLPYSYNEQFF
TGTGCCAGCAGCCACCCTCTCCCCTACTCCTACAATGAGCAGTTCTTC
>TRBV7-2|few|TRBD1|TRBJ2-5
CASSMHRQGARETQYF
TGTGCCAGCAGCATGCACCGACAGGGGGCGCGAGAGACCCAGTACTTC
>TRBV12-3/TRBV12-4|NA|NA|TRBJ2-7
CASSPRTVNYEQYF
TGTGCCAGCAGCCCAAGGACGGTAAACTACGAGCAGTACTTC
>TRBV7-2|NA|TRBD1|TRBJ2-7
CASSQTGVNYEQYF
TGTGCCAGCAGCCAGACAGGGGTGAACTACGAGCAGTACTTC
>TRBV20-1|NA|TRBD2|TRBJ2-1
CSARDPASGRSYNEQFF
TGCAGTGCTAGAGATCCCGCTAGCGGACGCTCCTACAATGAGCAGTTCTTC
>TRBV6-5|few|NA|TRBJ2-7
CASSYSTGPNYEQYF
TGTGCCAGCAGTTACTCAACAGGGCCCAACTACGAGCAGTACTTC
>TRBV10-3|NA|NA|TRBJ2-3
CAISDSSTDTQYF
TGTGCCATCAGTGACTCTAGCACAGATACGCAGTATTTT
>TRBV11-2|NA|NA|TRBJ2-5
CASSFHWDPKETQYF
TGTGCCAGCAGCTTTCACTGGGACCCAAAAGAGACCCAGTACTTC
>TRBV20-1|many|NA|TRBJ2-3
CSPAGSTDTQYF
TGCAGCCCGGCGGGCTCCACAGATACGCAGTATTTT
>TRBV20-1|few|TRBD1|TRBJ2-7
CSARPPGQGAGEQYF
TGCAGTGCTAGACCCCCGGGACAGGGGGCGGGAGAGCAGTACTTC
>TRBV6-5|few|TRBD2|TRBJ2-7
CASSYFYGPGRAPEEYF
TGTGCCAGCAGTTACTTCTACGGGCCCGGGAGGGCCCCGGAAGAGTACTTC
>TRBV20-1|NA|NA|TRBJ1-5
CSARGFSYSNQPQHF
TGCAGTGCTAGGGGTTTTTCTTATAGCAATCAGCCCCAGCATTTT
>TRBV28|few|NA|TRBJ1-5
CATVKGGANNQPQHF
TGTGCCACCGTCAAGGGGGGGGCTAACAATCAGCCCCAGCATTTT
>TRBV5-8|few|NA|TRBJ2-5
CASSLSTGRQETQYF
TGTGCCAGCAGCTTGAGCACGGGCCGTCAAGAGACCCAGTACTTC
>TRBV4-2|NA|TRBD2|TRBJ2-1
CASSQVWREGYNEQFF
TGTGCCAGCAGCCAAGTTTGGCGGGAGGGTTACAATGAGCAGTTCTTC
>TRBV27|many|NA|TRBJ1-6
CASRQGLGSSPLHF
TGTGCCAGCAGACAGGGTCTTGGTAGTTCACCCCTCCACTTT
>TRBV7-2|NA|TRBD2|TRBJ2-5
CASSLEGWGGETQYF
TGTGCCAGCAGCTTAGAAGGGTGGGGAGGGGAGACCCAGTACTTC
>TRBV10-3|NA|TRBD2|TRBJ2-5
CAISRTSFPQETQYF
TGTGCCATCAGTAGGACTAGCTTCCCCCAAGAGACCCAGTACTTC
>TRBV5-1|NA|NA|TRBJ2-7
CASSFLRDGLYEQYF
TGCGCCAGCAGCTTCCTCCGGGACGGACTCTACGAGCAGTACTTC
>TRBV5-1|many|NA|TRBJ2-5
CASSLVRVQETQYF
TGCGCCAGCAGCTTGGTCCGCGTACAAGAGACCCAGTACTTC
>TRBV28|many|TRBD1|TRBJ2-7
CASRGQGEVGSYEQYF
TGTGCCAGCAGGGGACAGGGGGAAGTGGGCTCCTACGAGCAGTACTTC
>TRBV19|NA|NA|TRBJ1-4
CASSKDSGREKLFF
TGTGCCAGTAGTAAGGACAGCGGTAGAGAAAAACTGTTTTTT
>TRBV27|NA|TRBD2|TRBJ2-7
CASNPRTSGEQYF
TGTGCCAGCAACCCTCGGACTAGTGGCGAGCAGTACTTC
>TRBV25-1|few|NA|TRBJ2-1
CASSARQQGGGNEQFF
TGTGCCAGCAGTGCGAGGCAGCAGGGGGGAGGGAATGAGCAGTTCTTC
>TRBV19|many|TRBD2|TRBJ2-7
CASKSSGTTYEQYF
TGTGCCAGTAAAAGTAGCGGGACAACCTACGAGCAGTACTTC
>TRBV20-1|few|TRBD2|TRBJ2-1
CSAKGLAVSYNEQFF
TGCAGTGCTAAAGGACTAGCGGTGTCCTACAATGAGCAGTTCTTC
>TRBV29-1|many|TRBD1|TRBJ2-7
CSVEVTGVAYEQYF
TGCAGCGTTGAAGTAACAGGGGTAGCCTACGAGCAGTACTTC
>TRBV20-1|many|NA|TRBJ1-4
CSARAGAGNEKLFF
TGCAGTGCTAGAGCTGGGGCAGGGAATGAAAAACTGTTTTTT
>TRBV5-6|many|NA|TRBJ2-3
CASSLRNRGTDTQYF
TGTGCCAGCAGCTTGCGAAACAGGGGCACAGATACGCAGTATTTT
>TRBV7-8|many|TRBD1|TRBJ2-3
CASSSHRDRGTDTQYF
TGTGCCAGCAGCTCCCACCGGGACAGGGGCACAGATACGCAGTATTTT